This note documents a single T cell receptor (beta chain) sequence. Its antigen is currently not known. Qualities for individual bases were not recorded, and no much larger clone is one base off. TCRdb shows the sequencer as Illumina HiSeq 1500. Using fastp at Q25 and MiXCR, TCRdb reprocessed the public reads and kept productive beta chains. Identical CDR3 proteins give one entry, which carries the most common genes and DNA. The sample has under 150,000 distinct CDR3 sequences on record, roughly a quarter of them singletons. The top ten constitute 34% of the sample. Inclusive of the bounding cysteine and phenylalanine, the CDR3 is 12 residues long. Of all the DNA, just the CDR3 is kept, 36 bases in frame from base 1. V is cut by 4 bases and J by 2 bases, and the space between the germline ends is 6 bases. The germline V gene (reference sequence) supplies CDR1 SGHNT and CDR2 YYREEE. These data are taken from a study of T cell repertoires in cytomegalovirus infection (dated by TCRdb to the late 2010s). Describing the broader study: Because public TCR beta signatures pointed to carriage of CMV infection together with the matching HLA type, the HLA type of each donor mattered for the analysis.

The paper's findings and limits, for the study overall: The ex vivo response was dominated by HLA-C-restricted CMV-specific TCR beta clonotypes, which also provided the single most frequent clonotype in two of eight donors. In both this cohort and an independent cohort of under 450 donors, the cumulative frequency of public TCR beta family members distinguished carriers of CMV infection plus the relevant HLA type.

Recombination linked TRBV5-4 to TRBJ2-5; the D gene is unclear. The sequencing sample was made of PBMCs, sequenced either directly or after in vitro stimulation (not recorded which). The receptor comes from a human donor in good health (CMV status not recorded). Some clones in this sample may be carry-over from other donors' samples. The DNA sequence is as follows: TGTGCCAGCAGCAGGCTTCAAGAGACCCAGTACTTC. This gives the protein CASSRLQETQYF. The full variable domain, with segments outside the CDR3 supplied by the reference TRBV5-4 and TRBJ2-5 proteins, appears as ETGVTQSPTHLIKTRGQQVTLRCSSQSGHNTVSWYQQALGQGPQFIFQYYREEENGRGNFPPRFSGLQFPNYSSELNVNALELDDSALYLCASSRLQETQYFGPGTRLLVL.